The 32 T cell receptor beta chains below come from one sample, sequenced in a study of regulatory T cells in long-lasting Graves disease. iRepertoire HTBI primers and Arm-PCR of CDR3 regions built TCR beta libraries. TCRdb itself ran the multiplex PCR reads through MiXCR, one entry per CDR3 protein. Altogether roughly 500,000 distinct CDR3 sequences are present, around 11% being singletons, with the ten largest covering about 8.9%. Regarding time point: newly diagnosed GD, antithyroid drugs for less than 3 months. After RNA was extracted from PBMCs, the TCR library was made from it. These data also featured in a second study, about T cells in Graves' hyperthyroidism and ophthalmopathy.

Specimen: peripheral blood mononuclear cells (PBMCs), collected at new diagnosis, from a patient treated with antithyroid drugs. The receptors here all came from a woman between 25 and 40 years old with Graves disease.

This clonotype was seen at least ten times. The chain recombines TRBV12-3 or TRBV12-4 with TRBJ2-2; the D call may be TRBD1 or TRBD2 (5 bases each). The CDR3 totals 16 residues. V lost 6 bases and J 0 bases, leaving 14 bases between the germline ends. CDR3 sequence reads: CASSTRWGPNTGELFF. DNA for the CDR3: TGTGCCAGCAGCACTAGGTGGGGACCGAACACCGGGGAGCTGTTTTTT.

This clonotype has ten or more counts. The chain combines TRBV10-3 with TRBJ1-1; the match to TRBD1 covers 8 bases. Germline CDR1 and CDR2: ENHRY and SYGVKD. Losses at the gene ends were 8 bases for V and 1 base for J; bases not matched to a gene: 12. The CDR3 has 16 amino acids. The chain's CDR3 is CAIGTGSGRRNTEAFF. CDR3 DNA sequence: TGTGCCATCGGGACAGGTTCCGGTCGACGGAACACTGAAGCTTTCTTT.

This clonotype was detected many times. The chain couples TRBV7-9 to TRBJ2-7; TRBD1 agrees at 7 bases. This CDR3 has 13 residues. Germline lookup yields CDR1 SEHNR and CDR2 FQNEAQ (reference sequence). After removal of 1 base from V and 7 bases from J, the junction contained 4 bases not matched to a gene. In nucleotides, the CDR3 is TGTGCCAGCAGCTTAGGACAGGGACAAGAGCAGTACTTC. Translating it yields CASSLGQGQEQYF.

This clonotype was counted ten times or more. The chain recombines TRBV2 with TRBJ2-2; 7 bases align to TRBD1. The CDR3 consists of 16 residues. CDR1 is SNHLY, CDR2 FYNNEI, per germline. After removal of 3 bases from V and 0 bases from J, the junction contained 4 bases not matched to a gene. The CDR3 nucleotides read TGTGCCAGCAGTGACAGGGGGAGATCGAACACCGGGGAGCTGTTTTTT. It yields the protein CASSDRGRSNTGELFF.

The table lists this clonotype with many counts. The chain recombines TRBV2 with TRBJ2-1; a possible D gene is TRBD2 (6 bases). CDR1 and CDR2 from the germline V gene are SNHLY and FYNNEI. Trimming removed 2 bases at V and 9 bases at J, with 17 bases between. The CDR3 sequence is 15 residues long. The CDR3 sequence is CASSEWAGRGVEQFF. The CDR3 region has the DNA TGTGCCAGCAGTGAATGGGCCGGGCGGGGCGTTGAGCAGTTCTTC.

A word on this clonotype: This clone may be a read error of a much larger clone one base away. The chain links TRBV5-1 to TRBJ2-1; a weak D match, TRBD2 (5 bases). CDR3 length: 16 residues. Germline CDR1 is SGHRS and CDR2 is YFSETQ. The CDR3 DNA reads TGCGCCAGCAGCTTACTAGTCGCCGGCTCCTACAATGAGCAGTCCTTC. It translates to CASSLLVAGSYNEQSF.

This clonotype was observed many times. This chain connects TRBV11-2 to TRBJ1-5; possibly TRBD1 for D (6 bases). CDR1 is SGHAT and CDR2 is FQNNGV in the germline V gene. The V end lost 0 bases, the J end lost 5 bases, and 11 bases lay between the germline ends. The CDR3 consists of 15 residues. The chain's CDR3 is CASSLEAAGDQPQHF. CDR3 nucleotide sequence: TGTGCCAGCAGCTTAGAGGCCGCAGGGGATCAGCCCCAGCATTTT.

The CDR3 DNA reads TGTGCCAGCAGCTTGTCTCCGACAGTATACACCGGGGAGCTGTTTTTT. Its translation: CASSLSPTVYTGELFF. This chain connects TRBV5-6 to TRBJ2-2, with D possibly TRBD1 on 5 matching bases. Germline V gene sequence: CDR1 SGHDT, CDR2 YYEEEE. V lost 1 base to trimming and J lost 3 bases, with 13 bases between them. This CDR3 region has 16 residues.

Ten or more counts support this clonotype. The rearrangement joins TRBV9 to TRBJ1-2, with D possibly being TRBD1 (5 bases). V gave up 2 bases and J gave up 2 bases, with 22 bases separating them. CDR1 and CDR2 (germline): SGDLS, YYNGEE. The CDR3 sequence is 18 residues long. For the CDR3, the DNA is TGTGCCAGCAGCGTTGGAGGGCGGGTGTACGAGGGGAACTATGGCTACACCTTC. This sequence encodes CASSVGGRVYEGNYGYTF.

The chain couples TRBV18 to TRBJ2-7, with D perhaps given as TRBD1 or TRBD2 (5 bases each). Trimming removed 3 bases at V and 1 base at J, with 16 bases between. Per germline, CDR1 KGHSH and CDR2 LQKENI. This CDR3 region has 16 residues. The CDR3 is CASSPSRDANSYEQYF. DNA of the CDR3: TGTGCCAGCTCACCGTCCCGGGACGCTAATTCCTACGAGCAGTACTTC.

This clonotype was observed once. This likely stems from a read error, as it lies one base from a far larger clone. The chain couples TRBV7-3 to TRBJ2-7, with TRBD2 matching over 10 bases. Gene TRBJ2-5 matches the end of the DNA better, so the J call may be wrong. The germline gives CDR1 SGHTA, CDR2 FQGTGA. CDR3 size: 19 residues. CDR3 sequence: CASSGEASGSSSGQETQYF. DNA of the CDR3: TGTGCCAGCAGTGGGGAGGCTAGCGGGAGTAGTAGCGGCCAAGAGACCCAGTACTTC.

Many counts were recorded for this clonotype. V gene TRBV6-5 combines with J gene TRBJ2-2; TRBD2 aligns across 13 bases. The V gene's germline CDR1 is MNHEY and CDR2 SVGAGI. The CDR3 runs to 19 residues. J lost 0 bases, V lost 4 bases, and 8 bases had no gene match. CDR3 sequence reads: CASSSRTSGRYTNTGELFF. For the CDR3, the DNA is TGTGCCAGCAGTTCAAGGACTAGCGGGAGATACACGAACACCGGGGAGCTGTTTTTT.

This clonotype was detected many times. This chain links TRBV28 with TRBJ2-2; D gene uncertain. CDR1 and CDR2 (germline): MDHEN, SYDVKM. This CDR3 is 13 amino acids long. V was clipped by 6 bases and J by 2 bases, with 7 bases between them. CDR3 in amino acids: CASSSPNTGELFF. Written as DNA, the CDR3 is TGTGCCAGCAGCTCACCAAACACCGGGGAGCTGTTTTTT.

This clonotype was found many times. V and J are TRBV29-1 and TRBJ1-1, with D unresolved. Trimming removed 7 bases at V and 1 base at J, with 4 bases between. CDR1 and CDR2 from the germline V gene are SQVTM and ANQGSEA. CDR3 length: 10 residues. The CDR3 protein is CSAGNTEAFF. The DNA of the CDR3 is TGCAGCGCCGGGAACACTGAAGCTTTCTTT.

This clonotype was recorded at least ten times. The CDR3 DNA follows: TGTGCCAGCAGTCACGAGTCAGGTATGGATGAGCAGTTCTTC. Amino acid sequence: CASSHESGMDEQFF. The chain is built from TRBV11-3 and TRBJ2-1, with D hard to call. This CDR3 region has 14 residues. The V end lost 6 bases, the J end lost 8 bases, and 17 bases lay between the germline ends. Germline-derived CDR1 and CDR2 are SGHNT and YENEEA.

The chain links TRBV7-8 to TRBJ1-5; D is unclear. V lost 0 bases and J 8 bases, leaving 8 bases between the germline ends. CDR3 length: 13 amino acids. Germline V gene sequence: CDR1 SGHVS, CDR2 FQNEAQ. DNA for the CDR3: TGTGCCAGCAGCTTAGCGGTAGTGGAGCCCCAGCATTTT. Translation: CASSLAVVEPQHF.

The sample holds many counts of this clonotype. This CDR3 reads CASSSLAGFGDNEQFF. The CDR3 DNA sequence: TGTGCCAGCAGTTCTCTAGCGGGATTCGGGGACAATGAGCAGTTCTTC. This chain uses TRBV28 with TRBJ2-1, with 9 bases lining up with TRBD2. V dropped 4 bases and J dropped 5; count of bases not matched to a gene: 9. Per the germline V gene, CDR1 is MDHEN and CDR2 is SYDVKM. The CDR3 is 16 amino acids.

This clonotype was recorded many times. The V and J genes are TRBV20-1 and TRBJ2-5; 7 nucleotides line up with TRBD2. Trimming removed 0 bases from V and 2 bases from J; junction bases left unmatched: 6. Germline V gene lookup returns CDR1 DFQATT and CDR2 SNEGSKA (reference sequence). The CDR3 has 15 residues. As DNA, the CDR3 is TGCAGTGCTAGAGATCCGGTAGCGGGTCAAGAGACCCAGTACTTC. This sequence encodes CSARDPVAGQETQYF.

This clonotype was counted at least ten times. The J gene is TRBJ2-5, the V gene TRBV20-1; 12 bases map to TRBD2. CDR3 length: 14 residues. From germline, CDR1 is DFQATT and CDR2 SNEGSKA (reference sequence). Losses at the gene ends were 8 bases for V and 5 bases for J; bases not matched to a gene: 9. The CDR3 spells CSLIGLAGLETQYF. The CDR3 DNA reads as TGCAGTCTAATCGGACTAGCGGGATTGGAGACCCAGTACTTC.

This clonotype turned up a few times. The gene calls are TRBV19 and TRBJ1-1, with 7 bases lining up with TRBD1. Germline assignment: CDR1 LNHDA and CDR2 SQIVND (reference sequence). V shed 4 bases, J shed 11 bases, and the junction held 10 bases outside the gene matches. CDR3 length: 13 amino acids. The CDR3 spells CASSTQGGTVAFF. CDR3 nucleotide sequence: TGTGCCAGTAGTACTCAGGGCGGGACAGTTGCTTTCTTT.

In this sample, this clonotype turned up a few times. The chain couples TRBV18 to TRBJ1-1; perhaps TRBD1 as D (6 bases). This CDR3 is built from 15 residues. From germline, CDR1 is KGHSH and CDR2 LQKENI. V lost 3 bases to trimming and J lost 4 bases, with 15 bases between them. The CDR3 DNA follows: TGTGCCAGCTCACCCGGGGGGGCGAGTCTCACTGAAGCTTTCTTT. Its translation is CASSPGGASLTEAFF.

The sample holds one count of this clonotype. This may arise from a read error, as a much more abundant clone is one base away. The chain carries TRBV20-1 and TRBJ2-1; perhaps TRBD2 as D (6 bases). The CDR3 length is 13 residues. V gave up 6 bases and J gave up 8 bases, with 17 bases separating them. Germline values: CDR1 DFQATT, CDR2 SNEGSKA (reference sequence). CDR3 DNA sequence: TGCAGTGCAAGGGCATGGGGGGAGCATGAGCAGTTCTTC. Encoded protein: CSARAWGEHEQFF.

This clonotype was seen a few times. CDR3 protein: CASSLEQGSQHF. CDR3 nucleotide sequence: TGTGCCAGCAGCTTAGAGCAGGGGTCCCAGCATTTT. V and J are TRBV7-9 and TRBJ1-5, with D possibly TRBD1 on 6 matching bases. CDR3 length: 12 residues. V gave up 1 base and J gave up 11 bases, with 9 bases separating them. Germline V lookup: CDR1 SEHNR, CDR2 FQNEAQ (reference sequence). Filled out from reference TRBV7-9 and TRBJ1-5, the complete variable domain reads DTGVSQNPRHKITKRGQNVTFRCDPISEHNRLYWYRQTLGQGPEFLTYFQNEAQLEKSRLLSDRFSAERPKGSFSTLEIQRTEQGDSAMYLCASSLEQGSQHFGDGTRLSIL.

This sequence joins TRBV5-1 and TRBJ2-7; perhaps TRBD1 as D (7 bases). CDR1 and CDR2 from the germline V gene are SGHRS and YFSETQ. The V gene lost 1 base and the J gene lost 2 bases, with 16 bases spanning the gap. CDR3 length: 16 amino acids. CDR3 DNA sequence: TGCGCCAGCAGCTTGTTGGGGGGACAGTTGGCCTACGAGCAGTACTTC. Protein: CASSLLGGQLAYEQYF.

Only a few counts were recorded for this clonotype. This could be a read error, since a much larger clone is one nucleotide away. CDR3 in DNA: TGTACCAGCAGCTTGGTTAGCGGGAGTTCTGAGCAGTTCTTC. As protein: CTSSLVSGSSEQFF. The chain is built from TRBV11-3 and TRBJ2-1, with 9 bases aligning to TRBD2. CDR1 SGHNT and CDR2 YENEEA come from the germline V gene. The CDR3 runs to 14 residues. The complete variable domain, with remaining parts taken from reference TRBV11-3 and TRBJ2-1, reads EAGVVQSPRYKIIEKKQPVAFWCNPISGHNTLYWYLQNLGQGPELLIRYENEEAVDDSQLPKDRFSAERLKGVDSTLKIQPAELGDSAVYLCTSSLVSGSSEQFFGPGTRLTVL.

This clonotype was seen ten or more times. The chain combines TRBV24-1 with TRBJ1-1; D remains unclear. This CDR3 comprises 13 residues. V was shortened by 3 bases and J by 5 bases, with 9 bases between the two germline ends. The germline gives CDR1 KGHDR, CDR2 SFDVKD. CDR3 loop: CATSDPGETEAFF. In nucleotides, the CDR3 is TGTGCCACCAGTGATCCCGGGGAAACTGAAGCTTTCTTT.

This clonotype was picked up a small number of times. The chain couples TRBV12-3 or TRBV12-4 to TRBJ2-7; D call uncertain. The CDR3 spans 12 residues. V lost 6 bases and J lost 9, with 15 bases in between. CDR3 DNA sequence: TGTGCCAGCAGCCATGACGTACGAGGGCAGTACTTC. This sequence encodes CASSHDVRGQYF.

In this sample, this clonotype turned up many times. This chain uses TRBV6-2 or TRBV6-3 with TRBJ2-7; D tentatively reads TRBD1 or TRBD2 (6 bases each). Trimming removed 0 bases from V and 4 bases from J, with 16 bases in between. CDR3 size: 16 residues. Germline V lookup: CDR1 MNHEY, CDR2 SVGEGT. Here the CDR3 reads CASSYSGGDNKYEQYF. In DNA form, the CDR3 reads TGTGCCAGCAGTTACTCCGGGGGCGACAATAAGTACGAGCAGTACTTC.

In its sample, this clonotype was seen a few times. V gene TRBV6-1 combines with J gene TRBJ1-5, with D tentatively TRBD1 (6 bases). Trimming pared 6 bases from V and 5 bases from J, leaving 17 bases between. The CDR3 loop spans 15 amino acids. Germline CDR1 MNHNS, CDR2 SASEGT. The CDR3 DNA sequence: TGTGCCAGCAGAATTGACAGGTTTTCGGATCAGCCCCAGCATTTT. Its protein product is CASRIDRFSDQPQHF.

This clonotype was counted many times. V is TRBV5-1 and J is TRBJ1-6, with D hard to call. Germline V gene lookup returns CDR1 SGHRS and CDR2 YFSETQ. Trimming removed 0 bases at V and 13 bases at J, with 17 bases between. CDR3 length: 15 residues. CDR3: CASSLAGTAVAPLHF. The CDR3 DNA reads TGCGCCAGCAGCTTGGCCGGAACGGCCGTGGCGCCCCTCCACTTT.

This clonotype appeared a few times. A much larger clone lies a single base off, so this may be a read error. J is TRBJ1-2 and V is TRBV7-2; 9 bases align to TRBD1. The CDR3 has 15 residues. The V and J ends lost 5 bases and 6 bases, in that order; junction bases with no gene match: 10. Germline CDR1 is SGHTA and CDR2 is FQGNSA. The CDR3 reads CASSLVGWTGDGYTF. As DNA, the CDR3 is TGTGCCAGCAGCCTTGTGGGGTGGACAGGGGATGGCTACACCTTC.

This clonotype came up many times. The rearrangement joins TRBV28 to TRBJ2-7; possibly TRBD1 for D (6 bases). The CDR3 has 14 residues. Trimming left V 7 bases short and J 0 bases short, with 13 bases between. Per germline, CDR1 MDHEN and CDR2 SYDVKM. DNA of the CDR3: TGTGCCAGCACCGCCCAGGGGTCCTCCTACGAGCAGTACTTC. It codes for CASTAQGSSYEQYF.